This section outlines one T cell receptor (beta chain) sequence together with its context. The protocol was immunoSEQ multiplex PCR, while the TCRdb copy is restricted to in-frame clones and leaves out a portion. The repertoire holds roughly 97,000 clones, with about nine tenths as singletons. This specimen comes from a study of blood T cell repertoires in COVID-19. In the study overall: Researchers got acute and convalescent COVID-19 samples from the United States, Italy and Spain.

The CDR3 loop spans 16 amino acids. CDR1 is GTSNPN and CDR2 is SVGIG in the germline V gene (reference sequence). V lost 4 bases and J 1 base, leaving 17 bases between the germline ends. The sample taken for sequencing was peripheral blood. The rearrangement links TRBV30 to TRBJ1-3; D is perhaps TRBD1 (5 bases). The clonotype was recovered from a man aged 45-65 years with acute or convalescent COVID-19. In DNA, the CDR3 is TGTGCCTGGACCCCAGGACGGACAACTTCTGGAAACACCATATATTTT. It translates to CAWTPGRTTSGNTIYF.